The rows below give T cell receptor beta chains drawn from one sample of a study of cytomegalovirus exposure and HLA in healthy donors. Clones were read by immunoSEQ multiplex PCR, and TCRdb kept only the in-frame ones, dropping some. The profile covers about 160,000 clones, with around 72% appearing a single time and 7% to 7.5% taken by the ten largest. The specimen sequenced was PBMCs. All receptors derive from a man between 35 and 55 years old in good health and CMV-seropositive. The CDR3 runs from the conserved cysteine through the conserved F or W. The D gene is left open where the match is weak. The listing skips clone size in some rows; elsewhere it reads once, few, many or a size class.

TRBV12-2	-	TRBJ2-7	-	TGTGCAAGTCGCTTAGAGGTCCGCGGGGGCCTCTCCTACGAGCAGTACTTC	CASRLEVRGGLSYEQYF
TRBV6-5	TRBD1	TRBJ1-4	few	TGTGCCAGCACCCCCTCTCCGGACAGGGCCGAAAAACTGTTTTTT	CASTPSPDRAEKLFF
TRBV7-8	-	TRBJ2-7	-	TGTGCCAGCAGCTTAGTGAGGCAGCGTTGGTACGAGCAGTACTTC	CASSLVRQRWYEQYF
TRBV18	-	TRBJ1-1	-	TGTGCCAGCTCACTACCTATGACAGCGAACACTGAAGCTTTCTTT	CASSLPMTANTEAFF
TRBV5-1	-	TRBJ1-1	-	TGCGCCAGCAGCTTGGCGGGGGGACTGAACACTGAAGCTTTCTTT	CASSLAGGLNTEAFF
TRBV4-3	-	TRBJ2-3	few	TGCGCCAGCAGGGGGGGGCGGGCGGATACGCAGTATTTT	CASRGGRADTQYF
TRBV9	TRBD2	TRBJ2-6	-	TGTGCCAGCAGCCCGCGGGACTATGACTCTGGGGCCAACGTCCTGACTTTC	CASSPRDYDSGANVLTF
TRBV7-9	-	TRBJ2-4	-	TGTGCCAGCAGCCGACAACTAGCCAAAAACATTCAGTACTTC	CASSRQLAKNIQYF
TRBV7-9	-	TRBJ2-7	-	TGTGCCAGCAGCAAGGGGGGGGGTTACGAGCAGTACTTC	CASSKGGGYEQYF
TRBV7-2	TRBD2	TRBJ2-3	-	TGTGCCAGCAGCCACATAGCGGGGGGCACAGATACGCAGTATTTT	CASSHIAGGTDTQYF
TRBV10-3	TRBD1	TRBJ1-2	-	TGTGCCATCAGTGAGTCGAAGGGGGCTAGCTATGGCTACACCTTC	CAISESKGASYGYTF
TRBV2	TRBD1	TRBJ2-6	-	TGTGCCAGTACCCGGGACAGGTTCTCTGGGGCCAACGTCCTGACTTTC	CASTRDRFSGANVLTF
TRBV7-2	-	TRBJ2-3	-	TGTGCCAGCAGCTTAGATCTCCTTAGCACAGATACGCAGTATTTT	CASSLDLLSTDTQYF
TRBV6-6	TRBD1	TRBJ1-2	-	TGTGCCTCGATGGGGCCAGGGGGCACAAGTGACTATGGCTACACCTTC	CASMGPGGTSDYGYTF
TRBV6-6	-	TRBJ2-5	-	TGTGCCAGCAGTTACGCGGCAGGGGTGACGGAGACCCAGTACTTC	CASSYAAGVTETQYF
TRBV27	-	TRBJ2-7	-	TGTGCCAGCAGTTTAACAGCAGGCGAGCAGTACTTC	CASSLTAGEQYF
TRBV19	-	TRBJ1-1	-	TGTGCCAGTACCCTTATGAACACTGAAGCTTTCTTT	CASTLMNTEAFF
TRBV5-4	-	TRBJ2-5	few	TGTGCCAGCAGCCGGGACACAAAAGAGACCCAGTACTTC	CASSRDTKETQYF
TRBV28	TRBD1	TRBJ1-6	few	TGTGCCAGCAGTTTGGGACAGGGCTTAGTCCCCTATAATTCACCCCTCCACTTT	CASSLGQGLVPYNSPLHF
TRBV2	TRBD1	TRBJ1-1	-	TGTGCCAGCAACCAGGGACAGGGTCGTACTGAAGCTTTCTTT	CASNQGQGRTEAFF
TRBV19	TRBD1	TRBJ1-1	-	TGTGCCAGTAGTGCGACAGGGTGGACTGAAGCTTTCTTT	CASSATGWTEAFF
TRBV7-6	TRBD1	TRBJ1-2	-	TGTGCCAGCAGCCAGACAGGGGGCCATGGCTACACCTTC	CASSQTGGHGYTF
TRBV27	-	TRBJ2-7	-	TGTGCCAGCAGTTTATCGACCGGAGTAAGCTACGAGCAGTACTTC	CASSLSTGVSYEQYF
TRBV5-1	TRBD2	TRBJ2-5	-	TGCGCCAGCAGCCCTACCGCGGGGGAGGGGGAGACCCAGTACTTC	CASSPTAGEGETQYF
TRBV2	-	TRBJ2-2	-	TGTGCCAGCACTTCCTCCGGGACAACCGGGGAGCTGTTTTTT	CASTSSGTTGELFF
TRBV7-2	-	TRBJ2-7	once	TGTGCCAGCAGCTCCGGGACAATCTCCAACGAGCAGTACTTC	CASSSGTISNEQYF
TRBV7-3	TRBD2	TRBJ2-1	-	TGTGCCAGCAGCTTACTAGCGGGGGATTACAATGAGCAGTTCTTC	CASSLLAGDYNEQFF
TRBV29-1	-	TRBJ1-2	-	TGCAGCGTTGAAGTGCAAGGGGCCCTCTATGGCTACACCTTC	CSVEVQGALYGYTF
TRBV7-9	TRBD2	TRBJ2-7	-	TGTGCCAGCAGCCGGGGGGGGGCCCACGAGCAGTACTTC	CASSRGGAHEQYF
TRBV10-3	TRBD1	TRBJ2-7	-	TGTGCCATCAGCTTAGGGACAGGGCCTTCCTACGAGCAGTACTTC	CAISLGTGPSYEQYF
TRBV29-1	-	TRBJ1-1	-	TGCGGGGGGGCAGACATGAACACTGAAGCTTTCTTT	CGGADMNTEAFF
TRBV30	TRBD1	TRBJ2-7	-	TGTGCCTCCATAAAACCGGGACAGGGCTACGAGCAGTACTTC	CASIKPGQGYEQYF
TRBV27	TRBD1	TRBJ1-2	-	TGTGCCAGCAGTTTCGGGACAGGGGGCTACACCTTC	CASSFGTGGYTF
TRBV5-4	TRBD1	TRBJ1-6	-	TGTGCCAGCAGCCGACGGACAGGGGGCTGGGATAATTCACCCCTCCACTTT	CASSRRTGGWDNSPLHF
TRBV7-2	-	TRBJ1-2	-	TGTGCCAGCAGCTTAGACAGGGCTAACTATGGCTACACCTTC	CASSLDRANYGYTF
TRBV27	-	TRBJ2-1	-	TGTGCCAGCAGTACCTCGGGGAGTCGCAATGAGCAGTTCTTC	CASSTSGSRNEQFF
TRBV7-6	TRBD2	TRBJ2-1	-	TGTGCCAGCAGCTTAGCACGACTAGCGGGGGGGCAAAATGAGCAGTTCTTC	CASSLARLAGGQNEQFF
TRBV4-2	TRBD1	TRBJ2-7	-	TGTGCCAGCAGCCAAGGGGGGACAGAGCCCTACGAGCAGTACTTC	CASSQGGTEPYEQYF
TRBV2	-	TRBJ1-2	-	TGTGCCAGCATGGGCAGGGTTCACTATGGCTACACCTTC	CASMGRVHYGYTF